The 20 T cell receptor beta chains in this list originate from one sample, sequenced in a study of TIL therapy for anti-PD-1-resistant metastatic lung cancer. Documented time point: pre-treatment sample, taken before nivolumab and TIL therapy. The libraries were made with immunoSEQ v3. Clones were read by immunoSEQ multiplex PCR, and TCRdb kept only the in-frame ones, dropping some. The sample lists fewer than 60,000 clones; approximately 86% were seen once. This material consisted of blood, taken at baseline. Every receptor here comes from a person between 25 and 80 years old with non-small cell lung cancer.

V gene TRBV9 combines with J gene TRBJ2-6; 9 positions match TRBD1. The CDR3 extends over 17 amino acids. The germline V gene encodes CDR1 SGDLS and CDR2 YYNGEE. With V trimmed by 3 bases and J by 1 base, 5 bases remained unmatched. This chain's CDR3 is CASSGPGTGSGANVLTF. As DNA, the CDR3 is TGTGCCAGCAGCGGACCCGGGACAGGGTCTGGGGCCAACGTCCTGACTTTC.

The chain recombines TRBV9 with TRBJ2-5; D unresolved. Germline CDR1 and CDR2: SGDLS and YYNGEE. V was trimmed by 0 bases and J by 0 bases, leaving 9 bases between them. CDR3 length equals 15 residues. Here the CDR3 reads CASSVGAGYQETQYF. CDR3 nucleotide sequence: TGTGCCAGCAGCGTAGGGGCTGGATACCAAGAGACCCAGTACTTC.

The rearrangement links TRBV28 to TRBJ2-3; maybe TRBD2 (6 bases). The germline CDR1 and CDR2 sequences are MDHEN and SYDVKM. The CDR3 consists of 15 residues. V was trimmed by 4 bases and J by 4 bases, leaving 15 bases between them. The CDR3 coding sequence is TGTGCCAGCAGTTCCCCGGGGGTTGGGGCAGATACGCAGTATTTT. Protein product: CASSSPGVGADTQYF.

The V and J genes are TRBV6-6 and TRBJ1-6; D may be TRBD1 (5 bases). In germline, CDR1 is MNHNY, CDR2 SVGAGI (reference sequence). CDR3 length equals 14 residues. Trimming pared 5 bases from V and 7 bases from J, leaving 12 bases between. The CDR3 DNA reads TGTGCCAGCAGTACCCGGGACTACAATTCACCCCTCCACTTT. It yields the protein CASSTRDYNSPLHF.

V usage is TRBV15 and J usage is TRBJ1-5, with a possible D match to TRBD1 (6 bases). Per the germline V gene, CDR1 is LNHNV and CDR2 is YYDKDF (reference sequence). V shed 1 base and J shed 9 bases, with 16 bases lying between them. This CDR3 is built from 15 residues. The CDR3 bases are TGTGCCACCAGCAGAGGGGAGCTAGGGGGGTCGCCCCAGCATTTT. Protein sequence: CATSRGELGGSPQHF.

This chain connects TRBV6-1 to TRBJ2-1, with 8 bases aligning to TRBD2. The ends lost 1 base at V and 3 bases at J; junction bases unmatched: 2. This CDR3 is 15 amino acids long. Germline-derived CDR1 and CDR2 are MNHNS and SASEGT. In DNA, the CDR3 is TGTGCCAGCAGTGAAGGGACTAGCCACTACAATGAGCAGTTCTTC. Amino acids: CASSEGTSHYNEQFF.

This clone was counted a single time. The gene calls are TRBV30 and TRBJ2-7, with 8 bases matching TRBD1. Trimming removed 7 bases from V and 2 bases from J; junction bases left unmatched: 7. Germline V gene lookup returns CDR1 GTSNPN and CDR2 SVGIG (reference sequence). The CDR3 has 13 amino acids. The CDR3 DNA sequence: TGTGCCTCGGGTTGGACAGGGACCTACGAGCAGTACTTC. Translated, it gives CASGWTGTYEQYF. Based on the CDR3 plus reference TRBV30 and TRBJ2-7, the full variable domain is SQTIHQWPATLVQPVGSPLSLECTVEGTSNPNLYWYRQAAGRGLQLLFYSVGIGQISSEVPQNLSASRPQDRQFILSSKKLLLSDSGFYLCASGWTGTYEQYFGPGTRLTVT.

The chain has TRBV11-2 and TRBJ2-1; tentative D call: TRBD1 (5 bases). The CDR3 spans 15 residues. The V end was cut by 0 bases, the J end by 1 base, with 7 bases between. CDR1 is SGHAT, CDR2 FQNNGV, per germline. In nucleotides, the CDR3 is TGTGCCAGCAGCTTAGAAAGGGGATCCTACAATGAGCAGTTCTTC. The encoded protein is CASSLERGSYNEQFF. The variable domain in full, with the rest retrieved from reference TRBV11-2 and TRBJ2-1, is EAGVAQSPRYKIIEKRQSVAFWCNPISGHATLYWYQQILGQGPKLLIQFQNNGVVDDSQLPKDRFSAERLKGVDSTLKIQPAKLEDSAVYLCASSLERGSYNEQFFGPGTRLTVL.

In nucleotides, the CDR3 is TGTGCCAGCAGCTTAGGTGGTCTGGGTATCTACGAGCAGTACTTC. It specifies CASSLGGLGIYEQYF. The rearrangement links TRBV7-6 to TRBJ2-7; D call uncertain. Trimming removed 1 base from V and 3 bases from J, with 13 bases in between. CDR3 length: 15 amino acids. The V gene's germline CDR1 is SGHVS and CDR2 FNYEAQ.

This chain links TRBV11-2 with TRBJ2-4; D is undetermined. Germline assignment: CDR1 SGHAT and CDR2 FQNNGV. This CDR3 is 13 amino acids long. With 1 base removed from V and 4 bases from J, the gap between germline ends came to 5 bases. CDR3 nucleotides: TGTGCCAGCAGCTTAGGACAAAAAAACATTCAGTACTTC. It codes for CASSLGQKNIQYF.

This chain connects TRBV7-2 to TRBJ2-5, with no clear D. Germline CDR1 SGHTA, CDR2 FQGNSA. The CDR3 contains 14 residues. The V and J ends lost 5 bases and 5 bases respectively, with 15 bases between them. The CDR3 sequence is CASSRSQVRETQYF. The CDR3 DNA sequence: TGTGCCAGCAGCCGCTCGCAGGTCCGGGAGACCCAGTACTTC.

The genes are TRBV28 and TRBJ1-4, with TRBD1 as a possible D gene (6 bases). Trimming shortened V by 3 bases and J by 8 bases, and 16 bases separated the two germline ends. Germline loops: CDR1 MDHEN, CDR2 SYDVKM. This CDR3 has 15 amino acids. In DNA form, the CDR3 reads TGTGCCAGCAGTTTTATAAACAGGGAGGGCGAAAAACTGTTTTTT. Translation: CASSFINREGEKLFF.

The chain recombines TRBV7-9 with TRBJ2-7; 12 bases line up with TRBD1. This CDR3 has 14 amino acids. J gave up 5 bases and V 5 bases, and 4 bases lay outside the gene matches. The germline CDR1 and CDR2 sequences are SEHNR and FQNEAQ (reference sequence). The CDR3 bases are TGTGCCAGCAGCCCGGGACAGGGGGCCGACGAGCAGTACTTC. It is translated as CASSPGQGADEQYF.

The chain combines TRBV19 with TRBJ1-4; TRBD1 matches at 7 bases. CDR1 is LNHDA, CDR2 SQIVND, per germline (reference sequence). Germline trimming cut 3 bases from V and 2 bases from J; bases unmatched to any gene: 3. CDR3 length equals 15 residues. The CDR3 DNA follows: TGTGCCAGTAGTATTCGAGGGGGCACTAATGAAAAACTGTTTTTT. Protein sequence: CASSIRGGTNEKLFF.

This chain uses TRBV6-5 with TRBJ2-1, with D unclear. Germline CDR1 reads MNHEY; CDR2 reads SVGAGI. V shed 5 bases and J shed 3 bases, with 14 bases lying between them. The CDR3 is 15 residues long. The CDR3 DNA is TGTGCCAGCAGTCAGAGCGAGGCCCTCTACAATGAGCAGTTCTTC. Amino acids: CASSQSEALYNEQFF.

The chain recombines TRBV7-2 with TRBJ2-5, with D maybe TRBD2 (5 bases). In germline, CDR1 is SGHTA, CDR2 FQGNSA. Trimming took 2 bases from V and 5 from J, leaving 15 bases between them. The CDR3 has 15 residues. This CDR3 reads CASSLIGMLVETQYF. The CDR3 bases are TGTGCCAGCAGCTTAATCGGGATGCTCGTGGAGACCCAGTACTTC.

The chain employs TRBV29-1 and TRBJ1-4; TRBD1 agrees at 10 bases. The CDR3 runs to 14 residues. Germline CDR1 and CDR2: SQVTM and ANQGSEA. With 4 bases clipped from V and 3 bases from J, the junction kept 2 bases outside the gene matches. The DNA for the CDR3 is TGCAGCGTTGGGACAGGGGGGCCTAATGAAAAACTGTTTTTT. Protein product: CSVGTGGPNEKLFF.

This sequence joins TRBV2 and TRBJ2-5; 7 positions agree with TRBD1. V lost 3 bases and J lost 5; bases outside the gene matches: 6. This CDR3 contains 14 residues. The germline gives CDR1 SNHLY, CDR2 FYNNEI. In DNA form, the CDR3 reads TGTGCCAGCAGTGAGCGGACAGGCCGGGAGACCCAGTACTTC. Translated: CASSERTGRETQYF.

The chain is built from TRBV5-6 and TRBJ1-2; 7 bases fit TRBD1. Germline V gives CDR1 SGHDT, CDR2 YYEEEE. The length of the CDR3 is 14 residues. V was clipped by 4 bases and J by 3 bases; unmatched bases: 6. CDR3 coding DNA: TGTGCCAGCAGCGGGGAGGGGGCCCACTATGGCTACACCTTC. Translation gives CASSGEGAHYGYTF.

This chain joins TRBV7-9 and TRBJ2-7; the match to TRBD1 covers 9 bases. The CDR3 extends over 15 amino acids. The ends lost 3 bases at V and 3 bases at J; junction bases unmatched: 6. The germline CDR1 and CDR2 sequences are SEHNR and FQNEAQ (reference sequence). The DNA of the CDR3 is TGTGCCAGCAGCTTGGAGGGACAGGGTCTCTACGAGCAGTACTTC. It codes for CASSLEGQGLYEQYF.